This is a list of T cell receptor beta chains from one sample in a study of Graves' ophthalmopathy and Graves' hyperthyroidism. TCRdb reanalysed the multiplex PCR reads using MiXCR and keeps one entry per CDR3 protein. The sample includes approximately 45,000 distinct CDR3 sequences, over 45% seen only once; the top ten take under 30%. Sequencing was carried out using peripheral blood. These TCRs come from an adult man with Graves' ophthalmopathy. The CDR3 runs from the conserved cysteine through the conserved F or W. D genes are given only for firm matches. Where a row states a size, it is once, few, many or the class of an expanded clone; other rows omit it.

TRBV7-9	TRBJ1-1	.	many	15	TGTGCCAGCAGCCCCCGACAGTCCATGGGCACTGAAGCTTTCTTT	CASSPRQSMGTEAFF
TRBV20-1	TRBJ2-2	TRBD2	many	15	TGCAGTGCTCAAAAAGCGGGAGCGAACACCGGGGAGCTGTTTTTT	CSAQKAGANTGELFF
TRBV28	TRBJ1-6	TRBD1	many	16	TGTGCCAGCACCAAAAAGGGGGCCCTATATAATTCACCCCTCCACTTT	CASTKKGALYNSPLHF
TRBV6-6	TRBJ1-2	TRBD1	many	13	TGTGCCAGCAAGACAGGGGTAGGCTATGGCTACACCTTC	CASKTGVGYGYTF
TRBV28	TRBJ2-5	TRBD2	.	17	TGTGCCAGCAGTTTATTCCCTAGCGGGACTAGCCAAGAGACCCAGTACTTC	CASSLFPSGTSQETQYF
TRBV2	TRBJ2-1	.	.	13	TGTGCCAGCACTACAGGGGGGGCAAATGAGCAGTTCTTC	CASTTGGANEQFF
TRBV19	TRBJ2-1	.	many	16	TGTGCCAGTAACCCGAACCCGGGGGACCAAGACAATGAGCAGTTCTTC	CASNPNPGDQDNEQFF
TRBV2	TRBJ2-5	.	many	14	TGTGCCAGCAGTGAAGTTTTGGGGAAAGAGACCCAGTACTTC	CASSEVLGKETQYF
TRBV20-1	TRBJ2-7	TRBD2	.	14	TGCAGTGCTGGACGGACTAGCGGACACTACGAGCAGTACTTC	CSAGRTSGHYEQYF
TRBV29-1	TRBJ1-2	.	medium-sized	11	TGCAGCGTTGATAGGGACTATGGCTACACCTTC	CSVDRDYGYTF
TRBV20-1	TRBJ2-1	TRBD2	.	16	TGCAGTGCTAGAGATCCCCGGACTAGCGGGTACAATGAGCAGTTCTTC	CSARDPRTSGYNEQFF
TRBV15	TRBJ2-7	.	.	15	TGTGCCACCAGCAGAGATGGGGACCGAACCTACGAGCAGTACTTC	CATSRDGDRTYEQYF
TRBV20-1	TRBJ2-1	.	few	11	TGCAGTGTCCCGTCCGACAATGAGCAGTTCTTC	CSVPSDNEQFF
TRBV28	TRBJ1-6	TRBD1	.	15	TGTGCCAGCAACTCCAGGGGGGGGGGGAATTCACCCCTCCACTTT	CASNSRGGGNSPLHF
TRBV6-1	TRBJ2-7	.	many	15	TGTGCCAGCAGGAACGAGGACAGAGCCTCCTACGAGCAGTACTTC	CASRNEDRASYEQYF
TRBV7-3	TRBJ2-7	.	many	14	TGTGCCAGCAGCCCCGCCCCCGGCTCCTACGAGCAGTACTTC	CASSPAPGSYEQYF
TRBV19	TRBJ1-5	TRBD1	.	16	TGTGCCAGTAGTATTGGGCAGGGGGCTCTCAATCAGCCCCAGCATTTT	CASSIGQGALNQPQHF
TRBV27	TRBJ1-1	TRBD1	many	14	TGTGCCAGCAGTTCGGGCAGGGGGCGGACTGAAGCTTTCTTT	CASSSGRGRTEAFF
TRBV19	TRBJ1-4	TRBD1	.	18	TGTGCCAGTAGTAAGGGGACAGGGGGGAAGGCGGGTAACGAAAAACTGTTTTTT	CASSKGTGGKAGNEKLFF
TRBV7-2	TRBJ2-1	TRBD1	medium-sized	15	TGTGCCAGCAGCATCGGGACAGGAGGACACAATGAGCAGTTCTTC	CASSIGTGGHNEQFF
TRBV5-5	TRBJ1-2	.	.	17	TGTGCCAGCAGCTTATTGAGTGGCGGGGGGTACAACCATGGCTACACCTTC	CASSLLSGGGYNHGYTF
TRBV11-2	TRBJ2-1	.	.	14	TGTGCCAGCGGCCCCTGGACACACTACAATGAGCAGTTCTTC	CASGPWTHYNEQFF
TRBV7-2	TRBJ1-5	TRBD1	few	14	TGTGCCAGCAGCTTAGGGGACAGGGGACAGCCCCAGCATTTT	CASSLGDRGQPQHF
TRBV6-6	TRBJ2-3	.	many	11	TGTGCCAGCAGTGCCACAGATACGCAGTATTTT	CASSATDTQYF
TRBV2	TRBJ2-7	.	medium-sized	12	TGTGCCAGCGGACAGAACTCCTACGAGCAGTACTTC	CASGQNSYEQYF
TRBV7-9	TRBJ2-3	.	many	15	TGTGCCAGCAGCTTGACGGGACGAGGCAGGGATACGCAGTATTTT	CASSLTGRGRDTQYF
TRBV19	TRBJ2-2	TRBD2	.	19	TGTGCCAGCATTCCCCAGGGACTAGCGGGGGGAATACTCACCGGGGAGCTGCTTTTT	CASIPQGLAGGILTGELLF
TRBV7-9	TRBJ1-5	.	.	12	TGTGCCAGCCCAGGGGGCAATCAGCCCCAGCATTTT	CASPGGNQPQHF
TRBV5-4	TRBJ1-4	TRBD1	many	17	TGTGCCAGCAGCGACGGTGGATCGGGGACAGGGGGTGAAAAACTGTTTTTT	CASSDGGSGTGGEKLFF
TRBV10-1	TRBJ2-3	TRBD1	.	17	TGCGCCAGCGCGAAAGACAGGGCAAACCCTAGCACAGATACGCAGTATTTT	CASAKDRANPSTDTQYF
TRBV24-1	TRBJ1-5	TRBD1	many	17	TGTGCCACCAGTGATTTGGAATGGTTGACAGGGGTCGAGCCCCAGCATTTT	CATSDLEWLTGVEPQHF
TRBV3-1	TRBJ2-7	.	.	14	TGTGCCAGCAGCCAAGGTTCAGCCGACCTCGAGCAGTACTTC	CASSQGSADLEQYF
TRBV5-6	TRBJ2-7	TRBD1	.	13	TGTGCCAGCAGCCAAGACAGGGAATACGAGCAGTACTTC	CASSQDREYEQYF
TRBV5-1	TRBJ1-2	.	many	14	TGCGCCAGCAGCCGTGACCAGGGTAATTATGGCTACACCTTC	CASSRDQGNYGYTF
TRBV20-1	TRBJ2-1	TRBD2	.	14	TGCAGTGCGCCGACTAGCGGGAGGGCCAATGAGCAGTTCTTC	CSAPTSGRANEQFF
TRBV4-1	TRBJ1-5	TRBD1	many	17	TGCGCCAGCAGCCAAGATCCTCACAGGGGGCGTAATCAGCCCCAGCATTTT	CASSQDPHRGRNQPQHF
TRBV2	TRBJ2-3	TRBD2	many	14	TGTGCCAGCAGTTCGACTAGCGGGAAGGATACGCAGTATTTT	CASSSTSGKDTQYF
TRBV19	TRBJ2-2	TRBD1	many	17	TGTGCCAGTAGTATGAGGGGGCCTCCTACGAACACCGGGGAGCTGTTTTTT	CASSMRGPPTNTGELFF
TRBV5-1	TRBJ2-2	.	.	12	TGCGCCAGCAGCTTGGTGGCGGGGGAGCTGTTTTTT	CASSLVAGELFF
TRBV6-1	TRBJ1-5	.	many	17	TGTGCCAGCAGTGAAGCTTTGACTGTTTATAGCAATCAGCCCCAGCATTTT	CASSEALTVYSNQPQHF
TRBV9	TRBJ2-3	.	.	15	TGTGCCAGCAGCGTTCAGGGGCCAGTCACAGGTACGCAGTATTTT	CASSVQGPVTGTQYF
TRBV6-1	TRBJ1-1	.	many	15	TGTGCCAGCAGTACGGGACGGGGGGAGAGAACTGAAGCTTTCTTT	CASSTGRGERTEAFF
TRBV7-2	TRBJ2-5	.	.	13	TGTGCCAGCAGCTTAGTGGCTAGCGAAGGGCAGTACTTC	CASSLVASEGQYF
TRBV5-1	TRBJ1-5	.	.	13	TGCGCCAGCAGCCCGGGAGGGTACCAGCCCCAGCATTTT	CASSPGGYQPQHF
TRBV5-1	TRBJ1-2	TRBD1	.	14	TGCGCCAGCAGCTCCCGGGACAGGGTTTATGGCTACACCTTC	CASSSRDRVYGYTF